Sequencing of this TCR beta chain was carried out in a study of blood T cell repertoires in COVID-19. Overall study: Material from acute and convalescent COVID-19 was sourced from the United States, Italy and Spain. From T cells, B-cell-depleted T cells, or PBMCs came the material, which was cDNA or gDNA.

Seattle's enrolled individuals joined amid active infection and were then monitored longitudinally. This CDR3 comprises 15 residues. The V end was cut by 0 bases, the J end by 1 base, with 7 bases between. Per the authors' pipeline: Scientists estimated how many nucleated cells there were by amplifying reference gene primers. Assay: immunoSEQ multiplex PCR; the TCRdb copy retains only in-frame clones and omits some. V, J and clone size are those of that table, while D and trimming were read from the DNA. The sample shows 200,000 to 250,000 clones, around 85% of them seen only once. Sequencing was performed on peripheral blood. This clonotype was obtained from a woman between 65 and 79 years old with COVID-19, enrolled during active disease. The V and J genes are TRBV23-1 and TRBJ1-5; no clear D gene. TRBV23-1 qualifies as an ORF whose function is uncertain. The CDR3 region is CASSQSGHSNQPQHF. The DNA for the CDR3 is TGCGCCAGCAGTCAATCCGGTCACAGCAATCAGCCCCAGCATTTT.